Listed below are T cell receptor beta chains from one sample, sequenced in a study of shared clonotypes between healthy human individuals. Profiling relied on immunoSEQ multiplex PCR, and the TCRdb table lists in-frame clones only, not all of them. The sample lists more than 1.2 million clones; 98% to 99% were seen once. The sequencing input was naive CD4+ T cells sorted from blood. These TCRs come from a man younger than 45 in good health. Each CDR3 is given without its conserved first and last residue. Each record gives: D gene, V gene, J gene, CDR3 protein. The D gene is left open where the match is weak.

>-|TRBV28|TRBJ2-5
ASSLLETQY
>-|TRBV2|TRBJ1-2
ASNRGSSLYGYT
>TRBD2|TRBV5-1|TRBJ2-1
ASSPLGGSTYNEQF
>TRBD2|TRBV7-6|TRBJ2-1
ASSLERRREGVVWEQF
>TRBD2|TRBV6-6|TRBJ2-2
ASSPSGSIGTGELF
>-|TRBV6-1|TRBJ1-3
ASSEGGGTGNTIY
>TRBD2|TRBV6-4|TRBJ2-1
ASSDSTAGGYGEQF
>TRBD2|TRBV7-9|TRBJ2-6
AAWGGETSGANVLT
>TRBD2|TRBV12-5|TRBJ2-1
ASGFRLAGLNEQF
>TRBD1|TRBV27|TRBJ2-7
ASTPTGAFYEQY
>-|TRBV7-8|TRBJ2-7
ASSSHTGQYLAGKY
>-|TRBV6-5|TRBJ2-1
ASSSGLLEQF
>-|TRBV4-1|TRBJ2-2
ASSPRAAGNTGELF
>TRBD1|TRBV5-1|TRBJ2-3
ASSLGRVGGGDTQY
>-|TRBV5-1|TRBJ2-6
ASSLKGSGANVLT
>-|TRBV6-1|TRBJ2-1
ASSEEDLPYNEQF
>-|TRBV4-1|TRBJ1-2
ASSQGRGRGFFGYT
>TRBD2|TRBV7-2|TRBJ2-5
ASSPGRPGETQY
>-|TRBV5-1|TRBJ2-7
ASSLGGTDFYEQY
>TRBD2|TRBV15|TRBJ2-5
ATSRVSAGKETQY
>-|TRBV5-4|TRBJ1-1
ASSVDGRPNTEAF
>-|TRBV15|TRBJ2-3
ATSFEASFTDTQY
>TRBD1|TRBV7-2|TRBJ1-2
ASSLALGQGMNT
>TRBD2|TRBV5-1|TRBJ2-1
ASSLGLLADEQF
>-|TRBV4-3|TRBJ2-1
ASSQEARGSYNEQF
>TRBD2|TRBV18|TRBJ2-1
ASSSLGTVLLAGGNEQF
>-|TRBV6-1|TRBJ2-7
ASSGRGGYSYEQY